These 4 T cell receptor beta chains share one sample of origin, sequenced in a study of T cells after posttransplantation cyclophosphamide. This table comes from immunoSEQ multiplex PCR, and its TCRdb copy is limited to in-frame clones, with some not included. Among about 9,200 clones listed, roughly 87% were seen once. The sample comprised memory CD4+ T cells sorted from PBMCs. These receptors originate from a woman in her sixties or seventies in good health, CMV-negative, and a related stem cell transplant donor.

The rearrangement joins TRBV7-6 to TRBJ2-1; no firm D call. The CDR3 has 15 amino acids. Trimming removed 2 bases from V and 4 bases from J, with 12 bases in between. The germline V gene has CDR1 SGHVS and CDR2 FNYEAQ. CDR3 region: CASSLSSVRYNEQFF. CDR3 nucleotide sequence: TGTGCCAGCAGCTTATCGTCCGTCCGGTACAATGAGCAGTTCTTC.

The rearrangement joins TRBV7-8 to TRBJ2-5, with D perhaps matching TRBD1 (6 bases). The CDR3 consists of 15 residues. With 0 bases removed from V and 7 bases from J, the gap between germline ends came to 15 bases. Germline values: CDR1 SGHVS, CDR2 FQNEAQ. The CDR3 DNA reads TGTGCCAGCAGCTTAGCGGGGGCCTACGTTGGGACCCAGTACTTC. It is translated as CASSLAGAYVGTQYF.

This chain uses TRBV5-1 with TRBJ2-7; possibly TRBD2 for D (5 bases). The ends were cut back, 4 bases at V and 2 bases at J, with 16 bases in the middle. The CDR3 runs 15 residues. Germline loops: CDR1 SGHRS, CDR2 YFSETQ. CDR3 nucleotides: TGCGCCAGCAGCGGGCGTGGGAGTTGGACCTACGAGCAGTACTTC. This translates into CASSGRGSWTYEQYF.

The CDR3 loop is CASSVAAGVKTDTQYF. DNA of the CDR3: TGTGCCAGCAGCGTAGCAGCGGGAGTTAAGACAGATACGCAGTATTTT. The chain carries TRBV9 and TRBJ2-3, with 8 positions matching TRBD2. The CDR3 runs to 16 residues. The germline V gene encodes CDR1 SGDLS and CDR2 YYNGEE. V lost 0 bases, J lost 3 bases, and 6 bases stayed unmatched.